This T cell receptor beta chain was sequenced in a study of blood T cells in healthy people across ages. Overall study context: About one barcoded beta molecule per two T cells was captured by template switching. Overall study findings and caveats: As age increased, TCR beta diversity per million T cells fell in a roughly linear fashion.

Germline CDR1 SGHTA, CDR2 FQGTGA. The CDR3 has 12 amino acids. V was trimmed by 4 bases and J by 7 bases, leaving 11 bases between them. On this clonotype itself: Its specificity is unknown.

With a J-beta primer mix and a sample-barcoded 5' primer, a second PCR ran 7 to 11 cycles. Using its own MiXCR run on the 5' RACE reads, TCRdb lists one record per CDR3 protein. The sample consists of some 1.5 million distinct CDR3 sequences, roughly 27% of them appearing once. The chain links TRBV7-3 to TRBJ2-7; D is perhaps TRBD2 (6 bases). This TCR came from a woman between 25 and 40 years old in good health. The sequenced material came from blood. The CDR3 loop reads CASSSDAGEQYF. The CDR3 DNA reads TGTGCCAGCAGCTCCGATGCGGGGGAGCAGTACTTC.